The next 18 T cell receptor beta chains were all read from a single sample in a study of graft-versus-host responses after intestinal transplantation. Sequenced by immunoSEQ multiplex PCR; TCRdb stores in-frame clones only, minus some. Among around 120,000 clones, roughly 95% were seen once, and the ten largest hold over 2.5%. Their antigen targets remain unknown. Sequences were derived from unstimulated CD8+ T cells sorted from spleen or lymph node cells, sampled before intestinal transplant. The receptor source for this set is a human donor who received an intestinal transplant.

The CDR3 DNA reads as TGCGCCAGCAGCATGTCAAGGACTAGCGGGAGTCCGGCCTACAATGAGCAGTTCTTC. This gives the protein CASSMSRTSGSPAYNEQFF. The chain carries TRBV5-1 and TRBJ2-1; 13 bases match TRBD2. This CDR3 contains 19 residues. Germline trimming cut 4 bases from V and 2 bases from J; bases unmatched to any gene: 12. Germline-derived CDR1 and CDR2 are SGHRS and YFSETQ.

The V call is TRBV7-8, the J call TRBJ2-7, with TRBD1 matching 7 bases. From germline, CDR1 is SGHVS and CDR2 FQNEAQ. CDR3 length: 15 amino acids. V was pared by 2 bases and J by 6 bases, with 10 bases of the junction left unmatched. The CDR3 nucleotides are TGTGCCAGCAGCTTACTCGACAGGGAAGCTGGCGAGCAGTACTTC. It translates to CASSLLDREAGEQYF.

A single count supports this clone. Different DNA sequences within this sample yield the same CDR3. The chain employs TRBV27 and TRBJ1-5; the D is unclear. CDR1 and CDR2 (germline): MNHEY, SMNVEV (reference sequence). The CDR3 spans 15 residues. Trimming took off 0 bases at V and 0 bases at J, with 6 bases between the two ends. Here the CDR3 reads CASSLSGASNQPQHF. The CDR3 DNA is TGTGCCAGCAGTTTATCAGGTGCTAGCAATCAGCCCCAGCATTTT.

This clone was found once. J is TRBJ1-6 and V is TRBV6-5; no reliable D call. Trimming left V 2 bases short and J 0 bases short, with 8 bases between. Germline V gene lookup returns CDR1 MNHEY and CDR2 SVGAGI. This CDR3 region has 16 residues. CDR3 region: CASSYRESSYNSPLHF. As DNA, the CDR3 is TGTGCCAGCAGTTACAGGGAGAGCTCCTATAATTCACCCCTCCACTTT.

The chain joins TRBV2 to TRBJ1-1; D ambiguous. Germline V gene lookup returns CDR1 SNHLY and CDR2 FYNNEI. The CDR3 sequence is 12 residues long. The V end was cut by 7 bases, the J end by 5 bases, with 11 bases between. For the CDR3, the DNA is TGTGCCAGCAAGGAGAGGAAGACTGAAGCTTTCTTT. This translates into CASKERKTEAFF.

The count of this clone is one. V and J are TRBV5-6 and TRBJ2-6; D unresolved. The V end lost 4 bases, the J end lost 4 bases, and 6 bases lay between the germline ends. The CDR3 length is 13 residues. The germline V gene has CDR1 SGHDT and CDR2 YYEEEE. The CDR3 is CASSPMGANVLTF. The CDR3 DNA sequence: TGTGCCAGCAGCCCTATGGGGGCCAACGTCCTGACTTTC.

The J gene is TRBJ2-7, the V gene TRBV15; 11 bases agree with TRBD1. The CDR3 runs to 14 residues. V dropped 6 bases and J dropped 3; count of bases not matched to a gene: 4. Per germline, CDR1 LNHNV and CDR2 YYDKDF (reference sequence). CDR3: CATSPGTGGYEQYF. The CDR3 DNA follows: TGTGCCACCAGTCCCGGGACAGGGGGCTACGAGCAGTACTTC.

V and J are TRBV9 and TRBJ1-2; 7 positions agree with TRBD1. The CDR3 sequence is 15 residues long. CDR1 is SGDLS and CDR2 is YYNGEE in the germline V gene. Losses at the gene ends were 4 bases for V and 2 bases for J; bases not matched to a gene: 8. The CDR3 DNA sequence: TGTGCCAGCAGCCCGCGGACAGGAATAAACTATGGCTACACCTTC. Amino acids: CASSPRTGINYGYTF.

The rearrangement uses TRBV11-1 and TRBJ2-5; D is perhaps TRBD2 (5 bases). This CDR3 region has 12 residues. Trimming stripped 3 bases from V and 5 bases from J, with 7 bases between. Germline V lookup: CDR1 SGHAT, CDR2 FQDESV (reference sequence). In DNA, the CDR3 is TGTGCCAGCAGCTTCGGCGGGGAGACCCAGTACTTC. It encodes CASSFGGETQYF. Based on the CDR3 plus reference TRBV11-1 and TRBJ2-5, the full variable domain is EAEVAQSPRYKITEKSQAVAFWCDPISGHATLYWYRQILGQGPELLVQFQDESVVDDSQLPKDRFSAERLKGVDSTLKIQPAELGDSAMYLCASSFGGETQYFGPGTRLLVL.

This sequence joins TRBV2 and TRBJ2-7; 9 nucleotides agree with TRBD2. J lost 7 bases, V lost 4 bases, and 11 bases had no gene match. CDR1 is SNHLY, CDR2 FYNNEI, per germline. The CDR3 has 15 amino acids. The CDR3 loop reads CASSVRASGVREQYF. The CDR3 DNA sequence: TGTGCCAGCAGTGTGAGGGCTAGCGGGGTGAGGGAGCAGTACTTC.

The chain links TRBV7-8 to TRBJ1-1; possible D gene TRBD1, 6 bases. CDR1 is SGHVS and CDR2 is FQNEAQ in the germline V gene. The CDR3 covers 14 residues. Trimming removed 5 bases from V and 5 bases from J, with 15 bases in between. CDR3 sequence (DNA): TGTGCCAGCAGCCCCGGGGGGGCGGGGACTGAAGCTTTCTTT. Translating gives CASSPGGAGTEAFF.

This clone has a single count. The V gene is TRBV23-1, the J gene TRBJ2-7, with D possibly TRBD1 on 6 matching bases. TRBV23-1 has ORF status, its function being uncertain. Trimming took off 5 bases at V and 2 bases at J, with 13 bases between the two ends. The CDR3 spans 14 residues. The CDR3 here is CASSRAGVPYEQYF. CDR3 in DNA: TGCGCCAGCAGTAGGGCAGGGGTGCCCTACGAGCAGTACTTC.

The chain uses TRBV28 and TRBJ2-3; either TRBD1 or TRBD2 may supply D (5 bases each). The germline CDR1 and CDR2 sequences are MDHEN and SYDVKM. The V end was cut by 3 bases, the J end by 6 bases, with 16 bases between. The CDR3 consists of 15 residues. The CDR3 coding sequence is TGTGCCAGCAGTTTGCTGGGGCTAGCTGGGGATACGCAGTATTTT. This encodes CASSLLGLAGDTQYF.

The V call is TRBV2, the J call TRBJ2-2; the match to TRBD2 covers 9 bases. Germline assignment: CDR1 SNHLY and CDR2 FYNNEI. This CDR3 spans 17 amino acids. V trimming: 6 bases; J trimming: 3 bases; junction bases outside the gene matches: 11. The CDR3 DNA sequence: TGTGCCAGCAGATGGACTAGCGCTTTTCTGGACACCGGGGAGCTGTTTTTT. Encoded protein: CASRWTSAFLDTGELFF.

The chain uses TRBV29-1 and TRBJ2-1; 10 bases map to TRBD2. Germline assignment: CDR1 SQVTM and CDR2 ANQGSEA. The J segment lost 2 bases and the V segment lost 2 bases, leaving 3 bases of the junction unmatched. The CDR3 sequence is 15 residues long. The CDR3 nucleotides are TGCAGCGTTGAACCGAGCGGGAGGGCCTACAATGAGCAGTTCTTC. Translating gives CSVEPSGRAYNEQFF.

This chain's CDR3 is CASSEQPFGSTYNEQFF. The CDR3 DNA reads TGCGCCAGCAGTGAGCAGCCCTTTGGCAGTACCTACAATGAGCAGTTCTTC. The chain links TRBV10-2 to TRBJ2-1; D is unclear. This CDR3 is built from 17 residues. Germline CDR1 and CDR2: WSHSY and SAAADI. V dropped 2 bases and J dropped 2 bases, with 16 bases sitting between them.

This clone was observed once. The gene calls are TRBV30 and TRBJ2-7; tentative D call: TRBD2 (5 bases). The germline V gene has CDR1 GTSNPN and CDR2 SVGIG (reference sequence). Trimming pared 2 bases from V and 3 bases from J, leaving 11 bases between. The CDR3 covers 13 residues. CDR3 sequence reads: CAWSPLTNYEQYF. The CDR3 DNA reads TGTGCCTGGAGTCCGCTGACTAACTACGAGCAGTACTTC.

The rearrangement uses TRBV28 and TRBJ2-2, with D possibly matching TRBD2 (6 bases). The CDR3 extends over 13 amino acids. V lost 8 bases, J lost 4 bases, and 11 bases lay in between. Germline lookup yields CDR1 MDHEN and CDR2 SYDVKM. CDR3: CASHSTSTGELFF. CDR3 bases: TGTGCCAGCCACTCGACTAGCACCGGGGAGCTGTTTTTT. Based on the CDR3 plus reference TRBV28 and TRBJ2-2, the full variable domain is DVKVTQSSRYLVKRTGEKVFLECVQDMDHENMFWYRQDPGLGLRLIYFSYDVKMKEKGDIPEGYSVSREKKERFSLILESASTNQTSMYLCASHSTSTGELFFGEGSRLTVL.